This is a list of T cell receptor beta chains from one sample in a study of response to subunit inactivated influenza vaccine. MiXCR was run by TCRdb on the RT-PCR reads, yielding one entry per CDR3 protein. Of about 520,000 distinct CDR3 sequences listed, roughly 23% are singletons. The material was CD4+ T cells sorted from PBMCs, obtained 5 days after vaccination. These receptors all stem from a man aged 50-60 years who received an inactivated influenza vaccine. The CDR3 runs from the conserved cysteine through the conserved F or W.

>TRBV7-2
CASSLGRIGAANQPQHF
>TRBV7-9
CASSLAGGDQETQYF
>TRBV6-2/TRBV6-3
CATARGNSEQYF
>TRBV7-9
CASSHRGQFPKETQYF
>TRBV5-1
CASSSREPGYYEQYF
>TRBV20-1
CSASRGASNQPQHF
>TRBV3-1
CASSNIAGGSGETQYF
>TRBV7-2
CASSPTGEHSETQYF
>TRBV5-1
CASSVLTGSRETQYF
>TRBV7-8
CASSPRELREQYF
>TRBV29-1
CSTLQGFSSYNEQFF
>TRBV4-1
CASSLPGRTAEQFF
>TRBV4-1
CASSQAPVRARADTQYF
>TRBV7-9
CASSSDQYGYTF
>TRBV5-1
CASRTGQGTTGELFF
>TRBV7-6
CASSSFRGYEQYF
>TRBV13
CASRSGGPNTGELFF
>TRBV11-2
CASSPGLAGWFEQFF
>TRBV6-2/TRBV6-3
CASRKLAGAIYEQYF
>TRBV12-3/TRBV12-4
CASSRHPNTEAFF
>TRBV6-4
CASSPSGNTGGELFF
>TRBV27
CASSPDRRGYEQYF
>TRBV29-1
CSVVGRASTDTQYF
>TRBV7-2
CASSLGTSTYNEQFF
>TRBV6-1
CASSWGQGTTYEQYF
>TRBV12-3/TRBV12-4
CACRASGSYEQYF
>TRBV7-9
CASSLSRQETQYF
>TRBV7-2
CASSLAGQLVLYEQYF
>TRBV10-3
CAGSTGSNTGELFF
>TRBV20-1
CSARDGRGGRNTQYF
>TRBV5-1
CASSLGRLENNEQFF
>TRBV7-9
CASSLDAYTQYF
>TRBV20-1
CSAFGGAGDPLGEQYF
>TRBV5-1
CASSLRLAKAGGELFF
>TRBV13
CASSHSGEQPQHF
>TRBV24-1
CATSEAETQYF
>TRBV6-5
CASSYSHFSNQPQHF
>TRBV11-2
CASSSIQGGLFTEQYF
>TRBV5-6
CASSRGSGKETQYF
>TRBV5-1
CASSLDGQINSPLHF
>TRBV20-1
CCARSSGHNSYEQYF
>TRBV28
CASSGGLMNTQYF
>TRBV29-1
CSVDHFGLAGDTQYF
>TRBV6-2/TRBV6-3
CASSYSRTGTYNEQFF
>TRBV28
CASKGGKQYF
>TRBV12-3/TRBV12-4
CASSLGPQGREQYF
>TRBV4-2
CASSQDRSGTGGEKLFF
>TRBV5-8
CASSLPSGPILYNEQFF
>TRBV19
CASEWGNQPQHF
>TRBV20-1
CSARTRDRVSGANVLTF
>TRBV21-1
CAKTRHRDVGYTF